The present TCR beta chain was sequenced within a study of post-analysis software for immune sequencing data. Looking at the study overall: Included among the disease courses, which were recorded for the cohort, were relapsing-remitting, secondary progressive and progressive-relapsing multiple sclerosis.

This clonotype was seen only once. Its antigen is currently unknown. This CDR3 contains 16 residues. Germline V lookup: CDR1 LGHNA, CDR2 YNFKEQ. Between the trimmed V and J ends, which lost 0 bases and 4 bases, there was a span of 15 bases. Broader study findings: TRBV5-6, TRBV5-1 and TRBV20-1 belonged to a set of a handful of TRBV segments that were more frequent in patients than controls. Controls' normalized Chao1 diversity significantly exceeded that of multiple sclerosis patients.

TCR beta libraries were prepared from cDNA with unique molecular identifiers. MiXCR was run by TCRdb on the PCR reads, yielding one entry per CDR3 protein. In the table there are some 260,000 distinct CDR3 sequences, about 40% of which are singletons. The sequence came from a girl aged 5 to 17 with multiple sclerosis. The J gene is TRBJ1-2, the V gene TRBV4-2; D unresolved. The sample consisted of blood. The CDR3 bases are TGTGCCAGCAGCCAAGATCGGAATTCGTTGGGCTATGGCTACACCTTC. Its translation: CASSQDRNSLGYGYTF.